These 21 T cell receptor beta chains were sequenced from one sample in a study of shared clonotypes between healthy human individuals. The naive CD8 subset, CD45RO-negative cells positively selected for CCR7, excluded terminally differentiated effector memory CD45RA+ cells. The table came from immunoSEQ multiplex PCR; TCRdb's copy has only in-frame clones and leaves some out. The sample consists of around 2,000,000 clones, about 92% of them appearing once. The specimen was naive CD8+ T cells from PBMCs. The receptors stem from a man younger than 30 in good health. Some clones in this sample may be carry-over from other donors' samples.

The chain couples TRBV7-9 to TRBJ2-6; maybe TRBD2 (5 bases). The germline V gene has CDR1 SEHNR and CDR2 FQNEAQ (reference sequence). Trimming took off 10 bases at V and 0 bases at J, with 13 bases between the two ends. The CDR3 is made up of 15 amino acids. The DNA for the CDR3 is TGTGCCACTGGTCGAGGGTTCTCTGGGGCCAACGTCCTGACTTTC. As protein: CATGRGFSGANVLTF.

This chain links TRBV6-5 with TRBJ1-1, with 10 bases lining up with TRBD1. CDR1 is MNHEY and CDR2 is SVGAGI in the germline V gene. This CDR3 is built from 16 residues. After removal of 2 bases from V and 8 bases from J, the junction contained 11 bases not matched to a gene. The CDR3 coding sequence is TGTGCCAGCAGTTACAGCCGCGGACAGGGGGGGACAGAAGCTTTCTTT. This codes for CASSYSRGQGGTEAFF.

The chain employs TRBV6-6 and TRBJ2-1; the D gene is possibly TRBD2 (5 bases). V was trimmed by 6 bases and J by 0 bases, leaving 12 bases between them. The CDR3 sequence is 15 residues long. Germline loops: CDR1 MNHNY, CDR2 SVGAGI (reference sequence). This CDR3 is CASRASTSSYNEQFF. CDR3 in DNA: TGTGCCAGCAGGGCTAGCACCAGCTCCTACAATGAGCAGTTCTTC.

The chain employs TRBV7-9 and TRBJ2-3; D call uncertain. Trimming removed 0 bases at V and 6 bases at J, with 13 bases between. This CDR3 has 15 amino acids. Germline CDR1 reads SEHNR; CDR2 reads FQNEAQ (reference sequence). CDR3 DNA: TGTGCCAGCAGCTTAGCGGGCAGGCCAGTCGATACGCAGTATTTT. It is translated as CASSLAGRPVDTQYF. Full variable domain (remainder filled in from reference TRBV7-9 and TRBJ2-3): DTGVSQNPRHKITKRGQNVTFRCDPISEHNRLYWYRQTLGQGPEFLTYFQNEAQLEKSRLLSDRFSAERPKGSFSTLEIQRTEQGDSAMYLCASSLAGRPVDTQYFGPGTRLTVL.

V gene TRBV9 combines with J gene TRBJ2-1; 10 nucleotides align to TRBD2. The CDR3 loop spans 16 amino acids. V was clipped by 4 bases and J by 3 bases; unmatched bases: 7. Germline CDR1 is SGDLS and CDR2 is YYNGEE. The CDR3 loop reads CASSPLAGELYNEQFF. In DNA form, the CDR3 reads TGTGCCAGCAGCCCTCTAGCGGGAGAACTCTACAATGAGCAGTTCTTC. The variable domain in full, with the rest retrieved from reference TRBV9 and TRBJ2-1, is DSGVTQTPKHLITATGQRVTLRCSPRSGDLSVYWYQQSLDQGLQFLIQYYNGEERAKGNILERFSAQQFPDLHSELNLSSLELGDSALYFCASSPLAGELYNEQFFGPGTRLTVL.

This sequence joins TRBV11-1 and TRBJ2-3, with TRBD2 matching 8 bases. V was pared by 5 bases and J by 7 bases, with 14 bases of the junction left unmatched. Germline V CDR1 and CDR2: SGHAT, FQDESV (reference sequence). CDR3 length equals 16 residues. The DNA for the CDR3 is TGTGCCAGCAGCCTCCCGGTAGCGGGAATCAAAAATACGCAGTATTTT. The encoded protein is CASSLPVAGIKNTQYF.

Details on this clone: The sample contains more than one DNA sequence encoding this CDR3. The chain couples TRBV5-6 to TRBJ2-1; D unclear. This CDR3 spans 13 amino acids. Trimming left V 0 bases short and J 5 bases short, with 6 bases between. CDR1 is SGHDT and CDR2 is YYEEEE in the germline V gene. CDR3 protein: CASSLVRNNEQFF. The CDR3 DNA reads TGTGCCAGCAGCTTGGTCAGGAACAATGAGCAGTTCTTC.

Concerning this clone: Distinct nucleotide sequences in the sample also encode this CDR3. The V call is TRBV7-9, the J call TRBJ1-5; unclear D gene. The CDR3 contains 12 residues. The V gene's germline CDR1 is SEHNR and CDR2 FQNEAQ (reference sequence). V lost 3 bases to trimming and J lost 7 bases, with 7 bases between them. CDR3 protein: CASSFPGQPQHF. The CDR3 nucleotides are TGTGCCAGCAGCTTCCCCGGCCAGCCCCAGCATTTT.

The rearrangement joins TRBV7-9 to TRBJ2-5; D gene ambiguous. Germline V gene lookup returns CDR1 SEHNR and CDR2 FQNEAQ (reference sequence). This CDR3 spans 16 amino acids. V was clipped by 2 bases and J by 4 bases, with 17 bases between them. CDR3 sequence: CASSLIPAAPAETQYF. The CDR3 DNA follows: TGTGCCAGCAGCTTAATCCCGGCAGCTCCAGCAGAGACCCAGTACTTC.

This CDR3 reads CASSTPGGFYNEQFF. The CDR3 nucleotides are TGTGCCAGCAGCACCCCAGGGGGCTTCTACAATGAGCAGTTCTTC. The V gene is TRBV11-2, the J gene TRBJ2-1; 8 bases are a match to TRBD1. CDR3 size: 15 residues. Germline CDR1 is SGHAT and CDR2 is FQNNGV. Trimming at V came to 5 bases and at J to 3 bases, leaving 6 bases not matched to a gene.

This chain uses TRBV6-5 with TRBJ2-5; D is ambiguous. The CDR3 loop spans 12 amino acids. CDR1 is MNHEY and CDR2 is SVGAGI in the germline V gene. Trimming took 5 bases from V and 4 from J, leaving 8 bases between them. The CDR3 nucleotides are TGTGCCAGCAGTAACCCCATAGAGACCCAGTACTTC. Its translation is CASSNPIETQYF.

V and J are TRBV6-1 and TRBJ1-5; no clear D. The germline CDR1 and CDR2 sequences are MNHNS and SASEGT. With 0 bases removed from V and 7 bases from J, the gap between germline ends came to 13 bases. The CDR3 is 15 residues long. CDR3 sequence: CASSEAPGASQPQHF. For the CDR3, the DNA is TGTGCCAGCAGTGAAGCGCCGGGTGCCTCCCAGCCCCAGCATTTT.

This clone was observed a handful of times. The CDR3, as DNA: TGTGCCACCCATGCTTCCTACGAGCAGTACTTC. This translates into CATHASYEQYF. The chain uses TRBV11-2 and TRBJ2-7; D unresolved. This CDR3 comprises 11 residues. V was trimmed by 10 bases and J by 1 base, leaving 8 bases between them. CDR1 is SGHAT, CDR2 FQNNGV, per germline.

The V and J genes are TRBV4-3 and TRBJ2-2; D not certain. Between the trimmed V and J ends, which lost 3 bases and 6 bases, there was a span of 11 bases. Germline V gene sequence: CDR1 LGHNA, CDR2 YSLEER. The CDR3 extends over 14 amino acids. The DNA of the CDR3 is TGCGCCAGCAGCCAGGGGATGGGGTCCGGGGAGCTGTTTTTT. This translates into CASSQGMGSGELFF.

This chain links TRBV6-6 with TRBJ2-5; D assignment may be TRBD1 or TRBD2 (5 bases each). CDR3 size: 14 residues. V gave up 3 bases and J gave up 1 base, with 9 bases separating them. Germline loops: CDR1 MNHNY, CDR2 SVGAGI (reference sequence). The CDR3 nucleotides are TGTGCCAGCAGTTATACCGGGACCCAAGAGACCCAGTACTTC. Protein sequence: CASSYTGTQETQYF.

The chain carries TRBV10-1 and TRBJ2-7, with a possible D match to TRBD1 (6 bases). With 6 bases removed from V and 5 bases from J, the gap between germline ends came to 14 bases. Germline lookup yields CDR1 WNHNN and CDR2 SYGVQD (reference sequence). CDR3 length equals 13 residues. The CDR3 protein is CASSEDRYNEQYF. The CDR3 nucleotides are TGCGCCAGCAGCGAAGACAGGTATAACGAGCAGTACTTC.

V is TRBV11-2 and J is TRBJ2-7; 8 bases match TRBD2. Trimming at V came to 1 base and at J to 3 bases, leaving 5 bases not matched to a gene. There are 15 residues in the CDR3. Germline V gives CDR1 SGHAT, CDR2 FQNNGV. The DNA of the CDR3 is TGTGCCAGCAGCTTAGTACCCCTAGCGGGCTACGAGCAGTACTTC. Protein sequence: CASSLVPLAGYEQYF.

The rearrangement uses TRBV6-1 and TRBJ1-2; D unclear. Germline V gene lookup returns CDR1 MNHNS and CDR2 SASEGT. The CDR3 sequence is 16 residues long. V lost 4 bases and J 0 bases, leaving 15 bases between the germline ends. The CDR3 nucleotides read TGTGCCAGCAGTGTCTCGGGTCTAGTGGCTAACTATGGCTACACCTTC. Translation: CASSVSGLVANYGYTF.

The rearrangement uses TRBV11-2 and TRBJ1-1; D unclear. The germline V and J ends were trimmed by 5 bases and 11 bases, with 15 bases remaining between them. Per germline, CDR1 SGHAT and CDR2 FQNNGV. The CDR3 contains 12 residues. CDR3 in amino acids: CASSLGLGLAFF. The CDR3 nucleotides are TGTGCCAGCAGCCTCGGGCTTGGGCTGGCTTTCTTT.

The chain is built from TRBV28 and TRBJ2-1; no definite D call. V gave up 1 base and J gave up 0 bases, with 10 bases separating them. Germline assignment: CDR1 MDHEN and CDR2 SYDVKM. This CDR3 has 16 amino acids. CDR3 DNA sequence: TGTGCCAGCAGTTTATTCAGTACAAGCTCCTACAATGAGCAGTTCTTC. This encodes CASSLFSTSSYNEQFF.

This clone was seen just once. The chain employs TRBV30 and TRBJ1-5, with a possible D match to TRBD1 (5 bases). V was pared by 4 bases and J by 4 bases, with 14 bases between. CDR1 GTSNPN and CDR2 SVGIG come from the germline V gene (reference sequence). The length of the CDR3 is 14 residues. The chain's CDR3 is CAWTGGIGNQPQHF. Written as DNA, the CDR3 is TGTGCCTGGACTGGGGGGATTGGGAATCAGCCCCAGCATTTT.